The 20 T cell receptor beta chains reported below all come from one sample, sequenced in a study of identical twins. TCRdb re-derived calls from the 5' RACE reads in MiXCR, one entry per CDR3 protein. The sample consists of nearly 650,000 distinct CDR3 sequences, around 7.4% of them appearing once. Another study also made use of these data, one on yellow fever vaccine responses in identical twins.

Source material: PBMCs. These receptor sequences come from a woman between 18 and 30 years old in good health.

This clonotype was observed a few times. The chain recombines TRBV4-1 with TRBJ2-1; 15 bases line up with TRBD2. Germline V lookup: CDR1 MGHRA, CDR2 YSYEKL. V shed 4 bases and J 3 bases; nucleotides not matched to a gene: 4. The CDR3 sequence is 17 residues long. The CDR3 DNA reads as TGCGCCAGCAGCCGGGGACTAGCGGGGGGTCTCTACAATGAGCAGTTCTTC. Translated: CASSRGLAGGLYNEQFF.

The gene calls are TRBV20-1 and TRBJ2-3; 10 positions agree with TRBD1. The CDR3 loop spans 12 amino acids. CDR1 and CDR2 (germline): DFQATT, SNEGSKA (reference sequence). V shed 6 bases, J shed 6 bases, and the junction held 3 bases outside the gene matches. CDR3 loop: CSAKTGGDTQYF. The DNA for the CDR3 is TGCAGTGCAAAGACAGGGGGCGATACGCAGTATTTT.

This clonotype has more than one count but fewer than ten. At one end the junction does not follow the germline gene, possibly because of a read error. The chain couples TRBV28 to TRBJ2-7; TRBD2 might be the D (5 bases). The CDR3 totals 12 residues. Germline CDR1 is MDHEN and CDR2 is SYDVKM. CDR3 DNA: TGTGCCAGCAGTTCTATGCGACGGAGGTGGTATTTC. Protein: CASSSMRRRWYF.

V and J are TRBV4-1 and TRBJ2-1, with D tentatively TRBD1 (6 bases). The CDR3 runs to 15 residues. Trimming removed 4 bases from V and 7 bases from J, with 17 bases in between. Germline CDR1 reads MGHRA; CDR2 reads YSYEKL. DNA of the CDR3: TGCGCCAGCAGCCGGGTGTTGCAGGGGCGAAATGAGCAGTTCTTC. As protein: CASSRVLQGRNEQFF.

This clonotype was counted between two and nine times. The chain carries TRBV29-1 and TRBJ1-1; D unresolved. The V end was cut by 4 bases, the J end by 2 bases, with 11 bases between. Germline loops: CDR1 SQVTM, CDR2 ANQGSEA. The CDR3 sequence is 13 residues long. This chain's CDR3 is CSVVGEFNTEAFF. The DNA of the CDR3 is TGCAGCGTTGTTGGGGAGTTCAACACTGAAGCTTTCTTT.

There are a few counts of this clonotype. This chain links TRBV28 with TRBJ2-4; possibly TRBD1 or TRBD2 for D (5 bases each). The V end was cut by 3 bases, the J end by 12 bases, with 18 bases between. Per germline, CDR1 MDHEN and CDR2 SYDVKM. The CDR3 totals 14 residues. In nucleotides, the CDR3 is TGTGCCAGCAGTTTCCCCCCCGGGGCGTTAGCTCAGTACTTC. This encodes CASSFPPGALAQYF. The entire variable domain, with the rest obtained from reference TRBV28 and TRBJ2-4, is as follows: DVKVTQSSRYLVKRTGEKVFLECVQDMDHENMFWYRQDPGLGLRLIYFSYDVKMKEKGDIPEGYSVSREKKERFSLILESASTNQTSMYLCASSFPPGALAQYFGAGTRLSVL.

The chain carries TRBV12-3 or TRBV12-4 and TRBJ2-7; 9 positions match TRBD2. The CDR3 contains 18 residues. V lost 7 bases to trimming and J lost 0 bases; unmatched junction nucleotides: 16. The CDR3 bases are TGTGCCAGCACCTTAGCGGGAGCGAAACCCTCGAGCTCCTACGAGCAGTACTTC. Residues: CASTLAGAKPSSSYEQYF.

The chain carries TRBV9 and TRBJ2-1; 7 nucleotides line up with TRBD1. Germline trimming cut 5 bases from V and 5 bases from J; bases unmatched to any gene: 13. This CDR3 has 16 residues. Germline lookup yields CDR1 SGDLS and CDR2 YYNGEE. CDR3 sequence: CASRPSDRAGDNEQFF. The CDR3 DNA sequence: TGTGCCAGCAGACCTTCCGACAGGGCTGGGGACAATGAGCAGTTCTTC. The full variable domain, in which reference TRBV9 and TRBJ2-1 provide the parts outside the CDR3, is DSGVTQTPKHLITATGQRVTLRCSPRSGDLSVYWYQQSLDQGLQFLIQYYNGEERAKGNILERFSAQQFPDLHSELNLSSLELGDSALYFCASRPSDRAGDNEQFFGPGTRLTVL.

This clonotype was recorded many times. The chain has TRBV3-1 and TRBJ2-3; D is uncertain. Germline V gene sequence: CDR1 LGHDT, CDR2 YNNKEL (reference sequence). Trimming took off 0 bases at V and 5 bases at J, with 6 bases between the two ends. CDR3 size: 13 residues. In nucleotides, the CDR3 is TGTGCCAGCAGCCAAGATCGAGGAGATACGCAGTATTTT. This encodes CASSQDRGDTQYF.

This clonotype occurred a few times. The chain employs TRBV10-3 and TRBJ1-5; tentatively, D is TRBD1 (5 bases). The CDR3 sequence is 18 residues long. The ends were cut back, 0 bases at V and 0 bases at J, with 15 bases in the middle. CDR1 ENHRY and CDR2 SYGVKD come from the germline V gene. The CDR3: CAISESRVRGNSNQPQHF. The CDR3 coding sequence is TGTGCCATCAGTGAGTCGAGGGTGCGGGGGAATAGCAATCAGCCCCAGCATTTT.

This clonotype occurred a few times. V usage is TRBV9 and J usage is TRBJ2-7; 8 positions agree with TRBD1. The V segment lost 4 bases and the J segment 2 bases; nucleotides outside the gene matches: 17. The CDR3 extends over 18 amino acids. CDR1 is SGDLS and CDR2 is YYNGEE in the germline V gene. The CDR3 DNA follows: TGTGCCAGCAGCATGGGGGACAGGAAATTAGAATATACCTACGAGCAGTACTTC. Its translation: CASSMGDRKLEYTYEQYF.

The chain has TRBV6-1 and TRBJ1-4; 8 bases line up with TRBD1. There are 16 residues in the CDR3. J gave up 0 bases and V 10 bases, and 10 bases lay outside the gene matches. Per the germline V gene, CDR1 is MNHNS and CDR2 is SASEGT. CDR3 sequence (DNA): TGTGCCACTAGACAGGGGATTCGAACAACTAATGAAAAACTGTTTTTT. It translates to CATRQGIRTTNEKLFF.

The chain uses TRBV20-1 and TRBJ2-2; 7 bases are shared with TRBD1. The V and J ends lost 2 bases and 6 bases, in that order; junction bases with no gene match: 6. The CDR3 length is 14 residues. CDR1 DFQATT and CDR2 SNEGSKA come from the germline V gene (reference sequence). CDR3 amino acids: CSARKTGSAGELFF. CDR3 nucleotides: TGCAGTGCTAGAAAGACAGGGTCGGCCGGGGAGCTGTTTTTT.

This clonotype was counted ten times or more. The V and J genes are TRBV4-2 and TRBJ1-5; D is unresolved. The CDR3 sequence is 15 residues long. The germline V gene has CDR1 LGHNA and CDR2 YNFKEQ. The V and J ends lost 1 base and 3 bases respectively, with 10 bases between them. For the CDR3, the DNA is TGTGCCAGCAGCCAAGGCGCTGGGGACAATCAGCCCCAGCATTTT. Translation: CASSQGAGDNQPQHF.

V is TRBV7-9 and J is TRBJ2-5, with D possibly being TRBD1 or TRBD2 (5 bases each). The CDR3 contains 14 residues. In germline, CDR1 is SEHNR, CDR2 FQNEAQ (reference sequence). The V end was cut by 3 bases, the J end by 4 bases, with 12 bases between. As DNA, the CDR3 is TGTGCCAGCAGCTTGGGGTGGGGGACAGAGACCCAGTACTTC. This codes for CASSLGWGTETQYF.

This clonotype was counted at least ten times. The chain employs TRBV24-1 and TRBJ2-3; TRBD2 matches 14 bases. CDR3 size: 19 residues. The germline V gene has CDR1 KGHDR and CDR2 SFDVKD. The J segment lost 1 base and the V segment lost 5 bases, leaving 10 bases of the junction unmatched. The CDR3 spells CATSGVTSGRAMGTDTQYF. The CDR3 DNA is TGTGCCACCAGTGGGGTGACTAGCGGGAGGGCCATGGGCACAGATACGCAGTATTTT.

This clonotype was observed a handful of times. The chain couples TRBV12-3 or TRBV12-4 to TRBJ1-1; D unclear. Trimming cost V 5 bases and J 2 bases, with 21 bases left between them. The CDR3 is 17 residues long. Here the CDR3 reads CASSPRWVTPENTEAFF. The CDR3 region has the DNA TGTGCCAGCAGTCCCAGATGGGTCACACCTGAAAACACTGAAGCTTTCTTT.

This clonotype was counted at least ten times. V and J are TRBV20-1 and TRBJ2-2; D gene uncertain. The CDR3 spans 13 residues. V lost 3 bases and J 9 bases, leaving 14 bases between the germline ends. The V gene's germline CDR1 is DFQATT and CDR2 SNEGSKA (reference sequence). DNA for the CDR3: TGCAGTGCTAGTAATCCCGGCATTAGGGAGCTGTTTTTT. It yields the protein CSASNPGIRELFF.

This clonotype has a count of ten or more. V gene TRBV19 combines with J gene TRBJ2-5; D not certain. V was clipped by 6 bases and J by 5 bases, with 19 bases between them. Germline V gene data show CDR1 as LNHDA and CDR2 as SQIVND (reference sequence). CDR3 length: 15 residues. CDR3 sequence (DNA): TGTGCCAGTAGGGCGAGCAGCCGGCGTGAGGAGACCCAGTACTTC. It encodes CASRASSRREETQYF.

This clonotype was seen a few times. This rearrangement joins TRBV15 to TRBJ2-4, with TRBD2 as a possible D gene (5 bases). The germline V gene encodes CDR1 LNHNV and CDR2 YYDKDF (reference sequence). V shed 1 base and J shed 7 bases, with 8 bases lying between them. This CDR3 has 13 amino acids. CDR3 protein: CATSRGGLNIQYF. CDR3 nucleotide sequence: TGTGCCACCAGCAGAGGAGGGCTCAACATTCAGTACTTC.